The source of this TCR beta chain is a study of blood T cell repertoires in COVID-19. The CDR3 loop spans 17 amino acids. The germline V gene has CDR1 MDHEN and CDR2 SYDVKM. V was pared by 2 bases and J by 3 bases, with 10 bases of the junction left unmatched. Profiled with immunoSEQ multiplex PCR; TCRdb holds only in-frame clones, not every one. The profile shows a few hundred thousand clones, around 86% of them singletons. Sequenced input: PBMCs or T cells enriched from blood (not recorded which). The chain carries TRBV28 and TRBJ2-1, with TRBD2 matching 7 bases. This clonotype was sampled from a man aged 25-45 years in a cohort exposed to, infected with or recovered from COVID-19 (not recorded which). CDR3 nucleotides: TGTGCCAGCAGTTTACGGGCGAGTAGCGGGCGCTACAATGAGCAGTTCTTC. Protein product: CASSLRASSGRYNEQFF.